One and the same sample provided the 10 T cell receptor beta chains below, sequenced in a study of T cell repertoires in cytomegalovirus infection. One entry per CDR3 protein, called by TCRdb with MiXCR from the reads. In the table there are 45,000 to 55,000 distinct CDR3 sequences, roughly a fifth of which are singletons. Antigens for these TCRs are unknown. The source was CD8+ T cells from cultured PBMCs, collected from culture after CMV antigen stimulation. The receptor source for this set is a human donor in good health (CMV status not recorded). Some clones in this sample may be carry-over from other donors' samples.

This clonotype was seen repeatedly, ten times or more. This chain links TRBV18 with TRBJ2-1; 7 bases fit TRBD2. This CDR3 is built from 15 residues. In germline, CDR1 is KGHSH, CDR2 LQKENI. V shed 2 bases, J shed 9 bases, and the junction held 10 bases outside the gene matches. CDR3 DNA: TGTGCCAGCTCACCAGACCAGAATGGGGGGGGTGAGCAGTTCTTC. Encoded protein: CASSPDQNGGGEQFF.

The chain joins TRBV27 to TRBJ1-2; 12 positions agree with TRBD1. The CDR3 sequence is 17 residues long. Per germline, CDR1 MNHEY and CDR2 SMNVEV (reference sequence). Trimming took 3 bases from V and 3 from J; bases not matched to a gene: 8. The CDR3 DNA follows: TGTGCCAGCAGTTTCTACCCCCGGGACAGGGGGCACTATGGCTACACCTTC. Translation: CASSFYPRDRGHYGYTF.

The CDR3 region has the DNA TGTGCCAGCAGCGGGCCCCTAGCTTACGAGCAGTACTTC. It encodes CASSGPLAYEQYF. V usage is TRBV9 and J usage is TRBJ2-7; D is possibly TRBD2 (5 bases). V lost 3 bases and J lost 4, with 11 bases in between. The length of the CDR3 is 13 residues. Germline CDR1 and CDR2: SGDLS and YYNGEE. Variable domain in full (rest from reference TRBV9 and TRBJ2-7): DSGVTQTPKHLITATGQRVTLRCSPRSGDLSVYWYQQSLDQGLQFLIQYYNGEERAKGNILERFSAQQFPDLHSELNLSSLELGDSALYFCASSGPLAYEQYFGPGTRLTVT.

This clonotype has just a few counts. J is TRBJ2-3 and V is TRBV13; 7 nucleotides agree with TRBD1. The ends lost 5 bases at V and 4 bases at J; junction bases unmatched: 9. CDR1 and CDR2 from the germline V gene are PRHDT and FYEKMQ (reference sequence). The CDR3 loop spans 15 amino acids. CDR3 in amino acids: CASSLFGQGADTQYF. CDR3 nucleotides: TGTGCCAGCAGCCTCTTCGGGCAGGGGGCAGATACGCAGTATTTT.

This clonotype occurred many times. This chain uses TRBV6-2 or TRBV6-3 with TRBJ1-5, with 11 bases that match TRBD1. The germline CDR1 and CDR2 sequences are MNHEY and SVGEGT. Trimming cost V 7 bases and J 4 bases; bases outside gene matches: 3. The CDR3 is 14 residues long. CDR3 coding DNA: TGTGCCAGCAAAGGACAGGGGGCGAATCAGCCCCAGCATTTT. Amino acid sequence: CASKGQGANQPQHF.

This clonotype was detected only a few times. The chain couples TRBV19 to TRBJ2-1, with 15 bases fitting TRBD2. The germline CDR1 and CDR2 sequences are LNHDA and SQIVND (reference sequence). J was trimmed by 4 bases and V by 2 bases; bases with no gene match: 9. The CDR3 is 19 residues long. The CDR3 DNA is TGTGCCAGTAGTATAAAAGGACTAGCGGGAGGGCCGGGGTACAATGAGCAGTTCTTC. Its protein is CASSIKGLAGGPGYNEQFF. Full variable domain (missing parts from reference TRBV19 and TRBJ2-1): DGGITQSPKYLFRKEGQNVTLSCEQNLNHDAMYWYRQDPGQGLRLIYYSQIVNDFQKGDIAEGYSVSREKKESFPLTVTSAQKNPTAFYLCASSIKGLAGGPGYNEQFFGPGTRLTVL.

This chain links TRBV29-1 with TRBJ2-1, with TRBD2 matching over 10 bases. This CDR3 region has 16 residues. Germline V lookup: CDR1 SQVTM, CDR2 ANQGSEA. The J segment lost 5 bases and the V segment lost 3 bases, leaving 10 bases of the junction unmatched. The CDR3 spells CSVEARGLAEDNEQFF. The CDR3 DNA follows: TGCAGCGTTGAGGCCCGCGGACTAGCGGAAGACAATGAGCAGTTCTTC.

This clonotype was picked up a small number of times. The chain carries TRBV7-9 and TRBJ1-1; D uncertain. Trimming removed 1 base from V and 3 bases from J, with 9 bases in between. Germline loops: CDR1 SEHNR, CDR2 FQNEAQ (reference sequence). The CDR3 has 14 residues. The CDR3 DNA follows: TGTGCCAGCAGCTTAGAGGATATATACACTGAAGCTTTCTTT. Translating it yields CASSLEDIYTEAFF.

Of note for this clonotype: A much larger clonotype is one base distant, so this may be a read error. The genes are TRBV5-1 and TRBJ2-2; D remains ambiguous. Germline lookup yields CDR1 SGHRS and CDR2 YFSETQ. The CDR3 runs 13 residues. This CDR3 reads CANSLARTGELFF. DNA of the CDR3: TGCGCCAACAGCTTGGCCAGAACCGGGGAGCTGTTTTTT.

The chain employs TRBV7-3 and TRBJ2-3; 10 bases align to TRBD2. J lost 4 bases, V lost 4 bases, and 5 bases had no gene match. Germline V gene data show CDR1 as SGHTA and CDR2 as FQGTGA. This CDR3 is built from 15 residues. The CDR3 spells CASSSSGGAPDTQYF. The CDR3 DNA is TGTGCCAGCAGCTCAAGCGGGGGGGCACCAGATACGCAGTATTTT.